The source of this T cell receptor beta chain is a study of blood T cell repertoires in COVID-19. Study at large: Some COVID-19 samples were acute and others convalescent; all came from the United States, Italy and Spain.

Under the authors' procedure: It was from reference gene primer amplification that nucleated cell counts were estimated. Assay used: immunoSEQ multiplex PCR; TCRdb lists only in-frame clones, some missing. V and J calls and clone size are those listed in that table; D and trimming were worked out from the DNA. The table records some 73,000 clones, about nine tenths of them present only once. In germline, CDR1 is LGHDT, CDR2 YNNKEL (reference sequence). CDR3 length: 15 residues. Trimming took 1 base from V and 11 from J; bases not matched to a gene: 8. This receptor was identified in a human donor in a cohort sampled during active COVID-19. The material sequenced was peripheral blood. This sequence joins TRBV3-1 (or the pseudogene TRBV3-2) and TRBJ2-6, with 7 bases that match TRBD2. The CDR3 is CASSQAGLTGHVLTF. For the CDR3, the DNA is TGTGCCAGCAGCCAAGCGGGACTAACGGGTCACGTCCTGACTTTC.